This T cell receptor beta chain appears in the sequencing data of a study of regulatory T cells in long-lasting Graves disease (dated by TCRdb to the early 2020s). At the level of the whole study: Persistent Graves' disease was defined as antithyroid drug treatment for over 5 years with persistently positive TSH receptor autoantibodies. A total of 33 samples underwent TCR sequencing, from roughly 13 patients with persistent Graves' disease and approximately 20 patients with newly diagnosed Graves' disease. Patients with persistent Graves' disease were compared with patients with newly diagnosed Graves' disease using TCR sequencing and RNA sequencing of peripheral blood. On average, persistent Graves' disease patients in the clinical cohort had been on antithyroid drugs for about 10.3 years. The study was conducted in China and was registered as a clinical trial. Overall study outcomes, separate from this receptor: A larger number of public clonotypes was shared among persistent patients (approximately 2,500) than among newly diagnosed patients (roughly 930). Preferential use of TRBV28, TRBJ1-2 and TRBJ2-5 was observed in persistent disease, whereas TRBV20-1 and TRBJ2-1 were favored in newly diagnosed disease. Lower TCR Shannon entropy and fewer highly expanded clones were observed in persistent Graves' disease patients than in newly diagnosed patients, which suggested clonal expansion. As a limitation, the authors acknowledged that the small sample size may reduce accuracy. Only the TCR beta chain was sequenced and analyzed. The study examined only peripheral blood because the primary lesion, thyroid tissue, could not be accessed.

The library was produced with multiplex PCR. Sequencing instrument: Illumina HiSeq 4000. iRepertoire HTBI primers and Arm-PCR amplification of CDR3 regions were used to construct TCR beta libraries. Gel purification was performed on PCR products prior to sequencing. The authors processed their data as follows. A total of roughly 65 TRBV and more than twelve TRBJ segments were identified across samples and were used for gene usage analysis of CDR3 amino acid clonotypes. COPE and FqMerger were used to merge the filtered high-quality paired reads into contigs. BLAST was used to align contigs to IMGT TRBV, TRBD and TRBJ reference genes, with CDR3 defined following IMGT. Any clonotype with a frequency above 0.1% was classified as a highly expanded clone. Shannon entropy was used to measure repertoire diversity, and the Gini coefficient was used to measure V-J evenness. A clonotype found in more than one individual was treated as public. Using fastp at Q25 and MiXCR, TCRdb reprocessed the public reads and kept productive beta chains. Rows are combined by CDR3 protein, so each entry shows the most common genes and DNA. Clone size and V and J calls follow TCRdb, not the original study. The sample table lists 400,000 to 500,000 distinct CDR3 sequences, about 20% of them with a count of one. The top ten clones comprise around 12% of the sample.

This clonotype was picked up a small number of times. Its antigen is unknown. Base qualities are not provided; no much larger clone lies one nucleotide away. The time point label for this specimen denotes: persistent/refractory GD, antithyroid drugs over 5 years with positive TRAb. For both TCR sequencing and RNA sequencing, RNA was extracted from PBMCs in TRIzol. The diagnosis of Graves' disease was made according to American Thyroid Association guidelines. Patients for the study were recruited at an endocrinology department in Xi'an, China. From each patient, roughly 9 milliliters of peripheral blood was collected into an EDTA anticoagulant tube. Ficoll Paque Plus density gradient separation was used to isolate PBMCs, and no further T cell sorting was performed. An Agilent 2100 Bioanalyzer and agarose gel were used to assess RNA quality, and a NanoDrop 2000 was used to measure RNA concentration.

The CDR3, from cysteine to phenylalanine, totals 12 residues. Of the read, only the CDR3 DNA is kept; its 36 bases are in frame from base 1. The V end loses 6 bases and the J end loses 6 bases, and a stretch of 8 bases separates them. The sample consisted of peripheral blood mononuclear cells (PBMCs), taken when the disease was refractory, from a patient treated with antithyroid drugs. The clonotype originates from a female donor with Graves disease. The rearranged chain carries TRBV12-3 or TRBV12-4 and TRBJ2-2, and possibly TRBD2, on 5 matching bases. The nucleotides are TGTGCCAGCAGCCGGGGTCCCGGGGAGCTGTTTTTT. Translated, this is CASSRGPGELFF.